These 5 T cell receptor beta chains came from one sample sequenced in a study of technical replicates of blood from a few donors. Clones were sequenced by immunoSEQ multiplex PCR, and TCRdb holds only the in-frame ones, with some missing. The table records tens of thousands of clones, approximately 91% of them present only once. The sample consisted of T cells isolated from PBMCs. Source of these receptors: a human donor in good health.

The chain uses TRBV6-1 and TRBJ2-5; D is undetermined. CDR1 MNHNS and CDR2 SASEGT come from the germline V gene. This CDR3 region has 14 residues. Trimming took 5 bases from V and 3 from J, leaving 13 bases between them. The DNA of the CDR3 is TGTGCCAGCAGTATGGCAGGATTAAAAGAGACCCAGTACTTC. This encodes CASSMAGLKETQYF.

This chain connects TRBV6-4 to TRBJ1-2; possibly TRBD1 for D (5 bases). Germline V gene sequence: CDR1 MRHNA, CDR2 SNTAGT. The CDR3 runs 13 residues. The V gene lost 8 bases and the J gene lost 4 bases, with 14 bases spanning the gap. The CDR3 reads CASGTQVIYGYTF. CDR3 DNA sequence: TGTGCCAGCGGAACACAGGTCATCTATGGCTACACCTTC.

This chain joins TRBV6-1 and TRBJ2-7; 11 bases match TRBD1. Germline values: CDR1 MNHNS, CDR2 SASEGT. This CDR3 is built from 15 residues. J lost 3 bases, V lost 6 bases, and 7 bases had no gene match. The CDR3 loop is CASRIRDRGDYEQYF. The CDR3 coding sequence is TGTGCCAGCAGGATCCGGGACAGGGGGGACTACGAGCAGTACTTC.

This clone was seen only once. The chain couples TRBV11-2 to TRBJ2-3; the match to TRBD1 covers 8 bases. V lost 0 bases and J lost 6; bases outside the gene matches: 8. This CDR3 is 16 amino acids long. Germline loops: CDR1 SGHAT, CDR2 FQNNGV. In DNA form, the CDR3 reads TGTGCCAGCAGCTTAGATAGGACAGGGACCATGGATACGCAGTATTTT. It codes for CASSLDRTGTMDTQYF. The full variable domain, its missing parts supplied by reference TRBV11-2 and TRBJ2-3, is EAGVAQSPRYKIIEKRQSVAFWCNPISGHATLYWYQQILGQGPKLLIQFQNNGVVDDSQLPKDRFSAERLKGVDSTLKIQPAKLEDSAVYLCASSLDRTGTMDTQYFGPGTRLTVL.

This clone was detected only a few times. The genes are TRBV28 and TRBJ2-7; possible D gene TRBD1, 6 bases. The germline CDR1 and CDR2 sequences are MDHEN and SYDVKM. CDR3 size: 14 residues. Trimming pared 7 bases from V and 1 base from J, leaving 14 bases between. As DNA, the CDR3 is TGTGCCAGCATTACAGGGTGGCCATCCTACGAGCAGTACTTC. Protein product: CASITGWPSYEQYF.